Listed below are T cell receptor beta chains from one sample, sequenced in a study of cytomegalovirus exposure and HLA in healthy donors. Repertoires were generated with immunoSEQ multiplex PCR, while TCRdb's copy carries only in-frame clones and drops some. The repertoire includes about 170,000 clones, about three quarters of them detected once, and roughly 6% sits in the top ten. Sequencing used PBMCs. The source is a man aged 40-49 years in good health and CMV-seropositive. Both conserved end residues are part of each CDR3. Fields, in order: D gene, J gene, clone size, V gene, CDR3 protein, CDR3 DNA. A D gene is named only where the DNA matches it firmly. Expanded clones are given a class, and other clones once, few, many or no size at all.

TRBD1	TRBJ1-1	-	TRBV2	CASSGSGQVDTEAFF	TGTGCCAGCAGTGGGTCGGGACAGGTGGACACTGAAGCTTTCTTT
TRBD2	TRBJ2-3	-	TRBV5-4	CASSPRTSGRADTQYF	TGTGCCAGCAGCCCACGGACTAGCGGGCGGGCAGATACGCAGTATTTT
-	TRBJ1-3	-	TRBV6-5	CASSVEGSGNTIYF	TGTGCCAGCAGTGTCGAGGGTTCGGGAAACACCATATATTTT
-	TRBJ2-7	-	TRBV4-1	CASSPPPSFHEQYF	TGCGCCAGCAGCCCCCCACCCAGTTTCCACGAGCAGTACTTC
TRBD2	TRBJ2-7	once	TRBV11-2	CASSMDGGVSYEQYF	TGTGCCAGCAGCATGGATGGGGGGGTTTCCTACGAGCAGTACTTC
TRBD1	TRBJ2-4	-	TRBV19	CASSIRDRDDIQYF	TGTGCCAGTAGTATACGGGACAGGGATGACATTCAGTACTTC
TRBD1	TRBJ1-4	-	TRBV11-2	CASSPGGQYNEKLFF	TGTGCCAGCAGCCCAGGGGGACAGTATAATGAAAAACTGTTTTTT
TRBD2	TRBJ2-3	-	TRBV27	CASSWMGPASGITDTQYF	TGTGCCAGCAGTTGGATGGGTCCGGCTAGCGGGATAACAGATACGCAGTATTTT
-	TRBJ2-1	-	TRBV2	CASSVLSNEQFF	TGTGCCAGCAGTGTCCTTAGCAATGAGCAGTTCTTC
TRBD1	TRBJ1-5	medium-sized	TRBV5-1	CASSAGTGTRQPQHF	TGCGCCAGCAGCGCGGGGACAGGGACAAGACAGCCCCAGCATTTT